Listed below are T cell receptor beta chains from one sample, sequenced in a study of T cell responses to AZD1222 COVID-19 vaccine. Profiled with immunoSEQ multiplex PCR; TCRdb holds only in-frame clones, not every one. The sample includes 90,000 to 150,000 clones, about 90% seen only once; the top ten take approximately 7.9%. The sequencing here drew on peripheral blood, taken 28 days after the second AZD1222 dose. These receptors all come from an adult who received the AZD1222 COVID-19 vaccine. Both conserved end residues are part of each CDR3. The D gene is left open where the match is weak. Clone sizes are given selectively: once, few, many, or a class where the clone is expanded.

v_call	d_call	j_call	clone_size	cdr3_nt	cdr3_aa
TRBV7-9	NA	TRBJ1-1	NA	TGTGCCAGCAGCTTATGGAACACTGAAGCTTTCTTT	CASSLWNTEAFF
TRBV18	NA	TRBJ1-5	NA	TGTGCCAGCTCACCACAGTCAGGGAGCAATCAGCCCCAGCATTTT	CASSPQSGSNQPQHF
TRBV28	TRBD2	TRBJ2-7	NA	TGTGCCAGCAGTTCCCCAGGCGGGGGTTCCTACGAGCAGTACTTC	CASSSPGGGSYEQYF
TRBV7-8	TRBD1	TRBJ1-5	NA	TGTGCCAGCAGCCAGGACAGGGGGCATCAGCCCCAGCATTTT	CASSQDRGHQPQHF
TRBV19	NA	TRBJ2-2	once	TGTGCCAGTAGTATGACGTTAGACACCGGGGAGCTGTTTTTT	CASSMTLDTGELFF
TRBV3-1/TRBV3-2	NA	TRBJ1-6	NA	TGTGCCAGCAGCCAAGATCCAGGCAGGGGTTCACCCCTCCACTTT	CASSQDPGRGSPLHF
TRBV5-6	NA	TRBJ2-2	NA	TGTGCCAGCAGCTTGGTGGGGGAAAGGCGCACCGGGGAGCTGTTTTTT	CASSLVGERRTGELFF
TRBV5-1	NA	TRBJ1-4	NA	TGCGCCAGCAGCGCCGACACAGGTAGAGAAAAACTGTTTTTT	CASSADTGREKLFF
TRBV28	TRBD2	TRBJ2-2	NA	TGTGCCAGCATGGGCGGGAGGGGTGTCGGGGAGCTGTTTTTT	CASMGGRGVGELFF
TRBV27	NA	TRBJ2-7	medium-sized	TGTGCCAGCAGTTTGGGGGGCTACGAGCAGTACTTC	CASSLGGYEQYF
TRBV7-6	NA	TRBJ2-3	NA	TGTGCCAGCAGCTTAGGACAGAGCACAGATACGCAGTATTTT	CASSLGQSTDTQYF
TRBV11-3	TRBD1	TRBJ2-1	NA	TGTGCCAGCAGCACACGGGACAGGGGCTCCTACAATGAGCAGTTCTTC	CASSTRDRGSYNEQFF
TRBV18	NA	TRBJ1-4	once	TGTGCCAGCTCACCAGGACTGTTAGGCGATGAAAAACTGTTTTTT	CASSPGLLGDEKLFF
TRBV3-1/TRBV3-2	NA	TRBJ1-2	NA	TGTGCCAGCAGCCAAGTCTCCGGGGGATATGGCTACACCTTC	CASSQVSGGYGYTF
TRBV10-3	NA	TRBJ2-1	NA	TGTGCCATCAGTGAGTCAAGTCGTCGCGGGACGTATGAGCAGTTCTTC	CAISESSRRGTYEQFF
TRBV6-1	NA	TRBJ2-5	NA	TGTGCCAGCAGTGAAGCGTACACTTTTAAAGAGACCCAGTACTTC	CASSEAYTFKETQYF
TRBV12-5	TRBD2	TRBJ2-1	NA	TGTGCTAGTGGTTTGGTGATTAGCGGGGACACCCACAATGAGCAGTTCTTC	CASGLVISGDTHNEQFF
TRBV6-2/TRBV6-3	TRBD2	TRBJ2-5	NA	TGTGCCAGCAGTTGGGGACTAGCGGGGGGAGAGACCCAGTACTTC	CASSWGLAGGETQYF
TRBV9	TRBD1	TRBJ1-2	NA	TGTGCCAGCAGCGTAGAGGACAGGGGGCGCGGCTACACCTTC	CASSVEDRGRGYTF
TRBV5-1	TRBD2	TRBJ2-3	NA	TGCGCCAGCAGCCCACTGGCGGGGGGGCCAAGCACAGATACGCAGTATTTT	CASSPLAGGPSTDTQYF
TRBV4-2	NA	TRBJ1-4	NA	TGTGCCAGCAGCCAAGGGGAGGGGCCATCAACTAATGAAAAACTGTTTTTT	CASSQGEGPSTNEKLFF
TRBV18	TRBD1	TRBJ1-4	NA	TGTGCCAGCGCTCAGGGGGCAACTAATGAAAAACTGTTTTTT	CASAQGATNEKLFF
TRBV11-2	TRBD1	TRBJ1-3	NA	TGTGCCAGCAGCTTACTAACAGGGGGTGGAAACACCATATATTTT	CASSLLTGGGNTIYF
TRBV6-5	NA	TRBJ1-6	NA	TGTGCCAGCAGTCTGACAGTACATAATTCACCCCTCCACTTT	CASSLTVHNSPLHF
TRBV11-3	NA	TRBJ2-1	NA	TGTGCCAGCAGCCCAAGAGGGGCAATCAGTGAGCAGTTCTTC	CASSPRGAISEQFF
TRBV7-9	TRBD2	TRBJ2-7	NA	TGTGCCAGCAGCTTAACTAGCGGGAGTTATGCCGAGCAGTACTTC	CASSLTSGSYAEQYF
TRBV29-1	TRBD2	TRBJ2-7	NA	TGCAGCGCCAGACTAGCGGGAGGGACCTACGAGCAGTACTTC	CSARLAGGTYEQYF
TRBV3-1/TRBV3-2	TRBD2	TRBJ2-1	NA	TGTGCCAGCAGCCAAGACGGTTGGGTAGCGGGGGGGAACGGCTACAATGAGCAGTTCTTC	CASSQDGWVAGGNGYNEQFF
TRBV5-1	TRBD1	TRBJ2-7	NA	TGCGCCAGCAGCTTACCGGGACAGGTACACGAGCAGTACTTC	CASSLPGQVHEQYF
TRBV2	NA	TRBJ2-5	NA	TGTGCCAGCAGTGAAGCGGGGGCGACGGCCCCAGAGACCCAGTACTTC	CASSEAGATAPETQYF
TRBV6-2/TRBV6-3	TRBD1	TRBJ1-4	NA	TGTGCCAGCAGTTACTCGACCGGGACAGTCAATGAAAAACTGTTTTTT	CASSYSTGTVNEKLFF
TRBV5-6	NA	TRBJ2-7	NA	TGTGCCAGCAGCTTGGCGGCCTACGAGCAGTACTTC	CASSLAAYEQYF
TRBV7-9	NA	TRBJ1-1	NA	TGTGCCAGCAGCTTGGACAGTAACACTGAAGCTTTCTTT	CASSLDSNTEAFF
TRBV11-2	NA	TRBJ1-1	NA	TGTGCCAGCAGCTTTGGGCGGTACACTGAAGCTTTCTTT	CASSFGRYTEAFF
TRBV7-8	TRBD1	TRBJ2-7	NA	TGTGCCAGCAGCTTATCGACAGGGGCCTACGAGCAGTACTTC	CASSLSTGAYEQYF
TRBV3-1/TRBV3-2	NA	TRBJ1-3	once	TGTGCCAGCAGCCCCTTTTCTGGAAACACCATATATTTT	CASSPFSGNTIYF
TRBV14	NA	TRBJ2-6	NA	TGTGCCAGCAGCCAAGAGAAGGGATCTGGGGCCAACGTCCTGACTTTC	CASSQEKGSGANVLTF
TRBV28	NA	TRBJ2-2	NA	TGTGCCAGCAGTTTACCGGCCGGGGAGCTGTTTTTT	CASSLPAGELFF
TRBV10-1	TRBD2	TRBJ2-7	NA	TGCGCCAGCAGGGTGTGGGTACTAGCGGGATCAGCGCCCTACGAGCAGTACTTC	CASRVWVLAGSAPYEQYF
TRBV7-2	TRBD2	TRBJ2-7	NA	TGTGCCAGCAGCTCTTCCCCGGGGGACTACTACGAGCAGTACTTC	CASSSSPGDYYEQYF
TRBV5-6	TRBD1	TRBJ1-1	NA	TGTGCCAGCAGCTTGTCAGGGGGTTTAGCCACTGAAGCTTTCTTT	CASSLSGGLATEAFF
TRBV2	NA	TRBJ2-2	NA	TGTGCCAGCACCCCCTACGAGAGTCCCACCGGGGAGCTGTTTTTT	CASTPYESPTGELFF
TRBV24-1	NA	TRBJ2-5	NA	TGTGCCACCAGTGACCCAGGGAAGCCAGAGACCCAGTACTTC	CATSDPGKPETQYF
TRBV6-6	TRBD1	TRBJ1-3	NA	TGTGCCAGCTCGGACAGGGCGAGAAACACCATATATTTT	CASSDRARNTIYF
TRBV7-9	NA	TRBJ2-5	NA	TGTGCCAGCAGTTGGGATGGCCTCGTTCGTATAGAGACCCAGTACTTC	CASSWDGLVRIETQYF
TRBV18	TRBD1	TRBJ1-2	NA	TGTGCCAGCAAACCCGGGACAGGGGAACTCTTCTATGGCTACACCTTC	CASKPGTGELFYGYTF
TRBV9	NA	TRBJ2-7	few	TGTGCCAGCAGCGTAGGAGCGGGTGGCTACGAGCAGTACTTC	CASSVGAGGYEQYF
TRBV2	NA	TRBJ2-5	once	TGTGCCAGCCGGTTTTGGGAACAAGAGACCCAGTACTTC	CASRFWEQETQYF
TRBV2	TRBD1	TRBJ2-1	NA	TGTGCCAGCAAAAGGGGACAGAACAATGAGCAGTTCTTC	CASKRGQNNEQFF
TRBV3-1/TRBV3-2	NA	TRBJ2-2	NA	TGTGCCAGCAGCCATACCGGGGAGCTGTTTTTT	CASSHTGELFF
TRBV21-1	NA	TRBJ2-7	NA	TGTGCCAGAAGTACGATTTCGGACAGCCCCTACGAGCAGTACTTC	CARSTISDSPYEQYF
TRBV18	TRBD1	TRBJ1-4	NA	TGTGCCAGCTCACCCGGACAGGGCTACGCAACTAATGAAAAACTGTTTTTT	CASSPGQGYATNEKLFF
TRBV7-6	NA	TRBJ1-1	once	TGTGCCAGCAGCTTACAGGCCGATGGTAGCACTGAAGCTTTCTTT	CASSLQADGSTEAFF
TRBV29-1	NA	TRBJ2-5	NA	TGCAGCGCCCCTGTGTTGGGGGCTCAAGAGACCCAGTACTTC	CSAPVLGAQETQYF